The 10 T cell receptor beta chains presented below share a single source sample, sequenced in a study of identical twins (dated by TCRdb to about 2016). Library preparation used 5' RACE. The sequencing machine was an Illumina HiSeq 2000. TCRdb reprocessing: public reads trimmed at Q25 with fastp, clones called with MiXCR, in-frame beta chains kept. Every entry covers one CDR3 protein and lists the most common genes and DNA from its rows. Across this sample there are 700,000 to 950,000 distinct CDR3 sequences, with roughly 12% seen only once. The ten largest clones represent 1.5% to 2% of the sample. These data were also filed under a second study, of yellow fever vaccine responses in identical twins.

What was sequenced was PBMCs. These receptors were taken from a woman aged 18-30 years in good health.

This clonotype was recorded a few times. The rearrangement uses TRBV4-2 and TRBJ1-6, with D possibly being TRBD1 (5 bases). This CDR3 is 12 amino acids long. V was cut by 3 bases and J by 13 bases, with 10 bases left in between. Germline V lookup: CDR1 LGHNA, CDR2 YNFKEQ. CDR3 loop: CASSQGPSPLHF. CDR3 bases: TGTGCCAGCAGCCAGGGACCTTCGCCCCTCCACTTT.

This clonotype was seen many times. The genes are TRBV5-1 and TRBJ2-1, with 9 bases identical to TRBD2. The V gene end was trimmed by 6 bases and the J gene end by 4 bases; junction bases not matched to a gene: 8. This CDR3 has 15 amino acids. Germline loops: CDR1 SGHRS, CDR2 YFSETQ. The CDR3 is CASTTSGGGYNEQFF. In nucleotides, the CDR3 is TGCGCCAGCACGACTAGCGGAGGGGGGTACAATGAGCAGTTCTTC.

The CDR3 loop reads CASSNADRDFQETQYF. The CDR3, as DNA: TGTGCCAGCAGCAACGCGGACCGGGACTTTCAAGAGACCCAGTACTTC. This sequence joins TRBV6-2 or TRBV6-3 and TRBJ2-5; TRBD2 might be the D (6 bases). From germline, CDR1 is MNHEY and CDR2 SVGEGT. The CDR3 has 16 amino acids. V was pared by 6 bases and J by 2 bases, with 19 bases between.

There are a few counts of this clonotype. The chain links TRBV5-6 to TRBJ2-7; D is perhaps TRBD2 (7 bases). The CDR3 is 15 amino acids. The V gene's germline CDR1 is SGHDT and CDR2 YYEEEE. Trimming took off 3 bases at V and 1 base at J, with 14 bases between the two ends. CDR3 sequence (DNA): TGTGCCAGCAGCTACCGGGGGGCTGAGTCCTACGAGCAGTACGTC. Its translation: CASSYRGAESYEQYV.

The CDR3 region has the DNA TGTGCCAGCGAGGCGGGAGTAGGGAACACTGAAGCTTTCTTT. Its protein product is CASEAGVGNTEAFF. V usage is TRBV11-2 and J usage is TRBJ1-1, with D uncertain. This CDR3 has 14 amino acids. Germline V gives CDR1 SGHAT, CDR2 FQNNGV. Deletions cut 8 bases from V and 1 base from J, with 14 bases between.

The chain is built from TRBV10-3 and TRBJ1-1; D not certain. V lost 4 bases and J lost 7, with 7 bases in between. The germline gives CDR1 ENHRY, CDR2 SYGVKD. There are 11 residues in the CDR3. This CDR3 is CAISGGSEAFF. The CDR3 DNA reads TGTGCCATCAGTGGAGGTAGTGAAGCTTTCTTT.

There are a few counts of this clonotype. This chain links TRBV6-1 with TRBJ2-1; 8 bases align to TRBD1. This CDR3 has 14 amino acids. Per the germline V gene, CDR1 is MNHNS and CDR2 is SASEGT. With V trimmed by 10 bases and J by 8 bases, 13 bases remained unmatched. CDR3 sequence reads: CAINPGQVGHEQFF. CDR3 sequence (DNA): TGTGCCATCAATCCGGGACAGGTGGGCCATGAGCAGTTCTTC.

The chain is built from TRBV6-1 and TRBJ1-5, with no clear D. Trimming cost V 6 bases and J 5 bases, with 11 bases left between them. This CDR3 has 13 amino acids. Germline V CDR1 and CDR2: MNHNS, SASEGT. In nucleotides, the CDR3 is TGTGCCAGCAGCCCAAACGGGGATCAGCCCCAGCATTTT. Protein: CASSPNGDQPQHF.

The chain links TRBV5-1 to TRBJ2-7, with TRBD2 matching over 8 bases. From germline, CDR1 is SGHRS and CDR2 YFSETQ. V was clipped by 3 bases and J by 5 bases; unmatched bases: 7. The CDR3 extends over 14 amino acids. CDR3: CASSWQQAGDEQYF. CDR3 bases: TGCGCCAGCAGCTGGCAACAAGCGGGGGACGAGCAGTACTTC.

The CDR3 loop is CATSITPTGRGSYNEQFF. The CDR3 DNA reads as TGTGCCACCAGTATTACCCCAACAGGAAGGGGGTCCTACAATGAGCAGTTCTTC. The V call is TRBV24-1, the J call TRBJ2-1, with D maybe TRBD1 (6 bases). CDR1 is KGHDR and CDR2 is SFDVKD in the germline V gene. Trimming left V 6 bases short and J 1 base short, with 21 bases between. The length of the CDR3 is 18 residues.